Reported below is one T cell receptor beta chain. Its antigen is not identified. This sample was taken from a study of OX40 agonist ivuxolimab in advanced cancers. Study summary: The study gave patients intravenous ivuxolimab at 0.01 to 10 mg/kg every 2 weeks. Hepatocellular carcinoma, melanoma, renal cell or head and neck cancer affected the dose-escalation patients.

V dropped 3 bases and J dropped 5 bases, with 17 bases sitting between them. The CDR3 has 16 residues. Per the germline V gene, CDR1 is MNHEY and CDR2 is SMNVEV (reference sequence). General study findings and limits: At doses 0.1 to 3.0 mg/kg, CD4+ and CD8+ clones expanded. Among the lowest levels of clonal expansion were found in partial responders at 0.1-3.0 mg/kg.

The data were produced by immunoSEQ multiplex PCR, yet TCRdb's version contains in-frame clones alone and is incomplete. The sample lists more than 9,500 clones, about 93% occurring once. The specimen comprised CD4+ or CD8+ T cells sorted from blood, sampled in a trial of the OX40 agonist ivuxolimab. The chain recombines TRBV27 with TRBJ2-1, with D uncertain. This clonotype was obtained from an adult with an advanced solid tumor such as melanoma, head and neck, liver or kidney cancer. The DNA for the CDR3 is TGTGCCAGCAGTTTTCTGGGTCCTCCCAAAAACAATGAGCAGTTCTTC. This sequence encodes CASSFLGPPKNNEQFF.